This entry concerns a single T cell receptor beta chain. What it binds is not known. The repertoire was sequenced with immunoSEQ multiplex PCR; TCRdb's copy has only in-frame clones and lacks some. Of about 130,000 clones listed, around 93% are singletons. Second doses that came at about 4 or about 12 weeks were put together. This sample stems from a study of T cell responses to AZD1222 COVID-19 vaccine. Findings and limits, study-wide: White British donors predominated, females outnumbered males, and clonal diversity was possibly underestimated. Only 5 or 6 people who got AZD1222 tested seropositive at baseline.

Sample: peripheral blood, taken 28 days after the second AZD1222 dose. The receptor's source is an adult who received the AZD1222 COVID-19 vaccine.

CDR3 coding DNA: TGCGCCAGCAGCTCCCATCTCGGGACTCCCCTCGACAATGAGCAGTTCTTC. The encoded protein is CASSSHLGTPLDNEQFF. This chain links TRBV5-1 with TRBJ2-1; perhaps TRBD2 as D (6 bases). Germline V gives CDR1 SGHRS, CDR2 YFSETQ. This CDR3 is built from 17 residues. V was pared by 3 bases and J by 5 bases, with 21 bases between.